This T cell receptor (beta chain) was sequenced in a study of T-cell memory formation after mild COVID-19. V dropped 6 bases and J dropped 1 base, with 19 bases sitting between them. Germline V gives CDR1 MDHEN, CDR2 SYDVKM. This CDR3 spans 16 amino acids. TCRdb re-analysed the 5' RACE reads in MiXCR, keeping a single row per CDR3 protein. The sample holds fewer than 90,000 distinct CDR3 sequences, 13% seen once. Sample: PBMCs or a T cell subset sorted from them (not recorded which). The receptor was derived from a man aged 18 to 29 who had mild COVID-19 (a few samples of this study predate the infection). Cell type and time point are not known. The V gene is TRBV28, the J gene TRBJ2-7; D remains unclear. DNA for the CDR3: TGTGCCAGCAGCACCCCCCTTATGGGGAATTCCTACGAGCAGTACTTC. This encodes CASSTPLMGNSYEQYF.